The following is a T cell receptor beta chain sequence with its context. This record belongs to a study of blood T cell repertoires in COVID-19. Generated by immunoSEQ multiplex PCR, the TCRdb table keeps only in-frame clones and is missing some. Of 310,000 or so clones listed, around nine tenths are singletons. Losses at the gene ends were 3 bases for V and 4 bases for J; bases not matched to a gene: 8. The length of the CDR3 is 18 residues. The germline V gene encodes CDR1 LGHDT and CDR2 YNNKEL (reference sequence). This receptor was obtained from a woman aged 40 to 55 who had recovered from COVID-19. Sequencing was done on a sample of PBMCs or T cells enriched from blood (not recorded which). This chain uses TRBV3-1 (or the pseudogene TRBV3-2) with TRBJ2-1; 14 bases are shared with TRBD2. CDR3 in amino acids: CASSHHGLAGGGYNEQFF. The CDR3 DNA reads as TGTGCCAGCAGCCACCATGGACTAGCGGGAGGCGGATACAATGAGCAGTTCTTC.